This record concerns one T cell receptor (beta chain) sequence. Its cognate antigen has yet to be identified. It has no much larger one-base neighbor in the sample; base qualities were not kept. The cohort consisted of some 730 healthy bone marrow donors. At the time of sampling, all cohort members were nominally healthy, though unrecorded immune exposures were likely present. The donor tested CMV seronegative, placing the donor among the approximately 360 seronegative members of the cohort. A peripheral blood sample was collected from each donor, and TCR beta sequencing was performed on peripheral blood mononuclear cells. Genomic DNA was extracted from the blood cell samples with the Qiagen DNeasy Blood Extraction Kit. This record belongs to a study of cytomegalovirus exposure and HLA in healthy donors (TCRdb year 2017). Regarding the study in general: An earlier analysis of around 600 of the donors reported more than 250 Gb of sequence data and 100 million to 130 million unique TCR beta sequences from 150 million to 200 million T cells. Genome-wide SNP genotypes for about 60% of the roughly 670 donors were used in a later genetic analysis, which treated that subset as a discovery cohort. Among about 360 genotyped donors of the cohort, an average of around 240,000 unique TCR beta nucleotide sequences were sequenced per donor, 15% to 20% of them non-productive. Among the roughly 370 genotyped donors, 75% to 90% belonged to the genetic ancestry cluster associated with self-reported Caucasian donors. Donor age, sex, ethnicity and CMV serostatus were compiled alongside the repertoire data. Every repertoire in the discovery cohort had been generated on one and the same sequencing platform. The study profiled the T cell repertoires of 666 subjects by immunosequencing and related them to cytomegalovirus serostatus. HLA typing covered class I and class II loci at four-digit resolution. In the later analysis, no new phenotypic data were used to find candidate immune exposures; instead, reliance was placed on TCR beta sequences and their occurrence across donors. Typing coverage varied by locus: 629-630 donors for A, B, C, DRB1 and DQB1; roughly 520 for DQA1; 600 to 610 for DPA1; 450 to 480 for DPB1. The aim of the study was to test whether cataloging public T cell receptors could identify signatures of past pathogen exposure. A later analysis re-analyzed previously published TCR beta repertoires from 500 to 700 donors and added high-resolution HLA genotyping to study TCR occurrence patterns. Around 330 gigabases of sequencing data and approximately 92 million unique TCR sequences made up an early release that covered approximately 650 HLA-typed donors. To predict cytomegalovirus infection status, the study brought together high-throughput TCR immunosequencing, statistical association of individual TCRs with disease status, and machine learning. Four or five DR-DQ haplotypes were handled as single units for association and clustering because linkage in the cohort was strong. Besides the first cohort of 666 subjects, a separate validation cohort made up of roughly 130 different subjects was used. In an earlier analysis of a few hundred of the donors, high-throughput TCR beta sequencing was used to judge whether each TCR beta V gene segment behaved as functional or pseudogenic.

The CDR3 runs 15 amino acids, cysteine and phenylalanine included. This entry keeps only the CDR3 DNA: 45 bases, framed from base 1. V sheds 4 bases and J sheds 4 bases, leaving 12 bases between their ends. Based on the germline V gene, the CDR1 and CDR2 sequences are SGDLS and YYNGEE. Results the study describes overall, beyond this receptor: An earlier analysis of 587 of the donors showed that most TCR beta V segments appeared in productive rearrangements either about 87% or about 30% of the time, which broadly matched IMGT annotations. A later analysis found that most CMV-associated TCR beta chains appeared HLA-restricted, with HLA associations seemingly driven largely by CMV exposure. Only TCR beta chains were sequenced in this cohort, and the absence of alpha or paired-chain data limited detectable features. Because HLA typing was missing for some donors at each locus, association tests included only the typed subset. Three of the identified cytomegalovirus-associated TCR beta chains were confirmed in vitro to be specific for cytomegalovirus antigens. Correlated functional status among segregating V segments might reflect linkage disequilibrium, but an unknown experimental factor could not be ruled out. In a later analysis, the rate of TCR association differed among HLA loci, with DRB1 alleles having the most associated TCRs and HLA-C alleles having the fewest. An association between a missense DCLRE1C variant and V-gene and J-gene trimming of TCR beta chains was found in a later genetic analysis and replicated in an independent cohort. The 87-base-pair reads could not distinguish some IMGT-functional V segments, including TRBV6-2 and TRBV6-3, so those segments were excluded. Most TCR sequences were observed very rarely across donors, whereas some public TCRs were present in many individuals. The classifier was reported to diagnose cytomegalovirus status with high specificity and sensitivity in both the original and validation cohorts. Compared with the roughly 670-donor mean, donors in an Asian-associated ancestry cluster had fewer N-insertions in productive TCRs, according to a later genetic analysis. The earlier analysis of around 600 of the donors excluded about 16 rarely observed V segments, including chromosome 9 orphons, because counts were too low. For the cohort, immune exposure information was limited to CMV serostatus. A later analysis reported that several top co-occurrence clusters appeared linked to parvovirus B19, influenza, CMV and Epstein-Barr virus. A further reported finding was that TCR beta sequences accurately predicted the HLA-A and HLA-B alleles for most subjects in the first cohort. Sequencing depth was assumed to be roughly uniform across donors in the presence/absence analyses, though that assumption may not hold. A total of 164 TCR beta chains were listed by the study as associated with cytomegalovirus. The sequencing pipeline was judged likely to have produced a cluster of highly shared sequence variants as a technical artifact. Compared with equally common non-associated chains, HLA-associated TCR beta chains in a later analysis were more clonally expanded and had lower generation probabilities. The authors suggested that the approach could potentially be generalized to other disease states and immunological phenotypes. Specific HLA alleles were associated with around 18,000 TCR beta sequences at a false discovery rate of 0.05 in a later analysis. Assigning TCR associations to individual alleles was difficult when HLA alleles, especially DR and DQ, strongly co-occurred.

The protocol used for the library was the immunoSEQ multiplex PCR assay. For the multiplex PCR, a mixture combining 60 forward primers for TCR Vbeta segments and 13 reverse primers for TCR Jbeta segments was used. The CDR3 region of rearranged TCR beta genes was amplified from genomic DNA by a multiplex PCR assay. On the Illumina HiSeq System, the amplified TCR beta libraries were sequenced as 87-base-pair reads. As for the original processing: Across the 700 or so repertoires, a later analysis counted about 81 million unique TCR beta chains, 9.5 million to 13 million of which were shared by at least two donors. A nearest-neighbor algorithm error-corrected the raw reads and collapsed the reads into unique sequences, merging closely related sequences to remove PCR and sequencing errors. To assign V, D and J gene segments, CDR3 sequences were aligned to IMGT reference sequences. Each retained sequence needed at least a six-nucleotide match to both a V gene segment and a J gene segment. Rearrangements were called productive when the CDR3 lacked stop codons and stayed in frame with V and J; all others were non-productive. CDR3 was defined according to IMGT convention as the region running from the second conserved V-encoded cysteine to the conserved J-encoded phenylalanine. The earlier analysis of about 530 of the donors excluded any sequence lacking an unambiguous match to a single V gene segment. An earlier analysis of several hundred of the donors called V segments functional above 56.7% productive rearrangements and segregating when the between-donor standard deviation exceeded 5%. To diagnose cytomegalovirus status from the catalog of TCR beta chain sequences, a statistical classification framework was built. In a later analysis, TCR nucleotide sequences were compared against IMGT/GENE-DB human TR gene sequences so that V and J genes could be assigned. Using the TCRdist pipeline, a later analysis assigned CDR3 sequences along with most-parsimonious VDJ recombination scenarios. A later analysis defined each TCR beta chain by its CDR3 amino acid sequence plus V-gene family, and excluded reads lacking a unique V-gene family. In a later analysis, nearly 600 highly shared, low-generation-probability nucleotide sequences were removed to address suspected cross-contamination and a sequencing artifact. A later analysis calculated a clonal expansion index for each public chain from normalized within-repertoire ranks of inferred template counts. Generation probabilities in a later analysis came from a VDJ recombination model fitted to out-of-frame rearrangements, and those results were checked against IGoR. A later analysis scored TCR-TCR, TCR-HLA and TCR-CMV co-occurrence with hypergeometric tests, applying a repertoire-size bias correction to TCR pairs. In a later analysis, false discovery rates were estimated by permuting HLA or CMV assignments 20 times. A later analysis grouped co-occurring TCRs with DBSCAN, adding TCRdist sequence similarity when clustering within HLA-allele-positive subsets. Repertoires with fewer than 30,000 or more than 120,000 public chains, plus five repertoires with anomalous nucleotide sharing, were excluded from co-occurrence clustering. As stored in TCRdb, this immuneACCESS dataset retains in-frame rearrangements with V and J assigned. A fraction of the clones does not appear; measured against another copy, unresolved V genes explain less than half of the discrepancy, and the remainder lacks a known reason. V, J and clone size were drawn from that table, and D and trimming were deduced from the DNA. This sample has some 170,000 clones in its table, and 81% of those were observed once. The ten top clones hold 13% of the sample.

Input material: PBMCs. This chain joins TRBV9 to TRBJ2-6; the D gene is possibly TRBD2, with 6 bases matching. The sequence came from a woman aged 45 to 65 in good health and CMV-seronegative. This receptor carries the CDR3 CASSRIRGGANVLTF. Read as DNA, the sequence is TGTGCCAGCAGCAGGATCCGGGGGGGGGCCAACGTCCTGACTTTC.